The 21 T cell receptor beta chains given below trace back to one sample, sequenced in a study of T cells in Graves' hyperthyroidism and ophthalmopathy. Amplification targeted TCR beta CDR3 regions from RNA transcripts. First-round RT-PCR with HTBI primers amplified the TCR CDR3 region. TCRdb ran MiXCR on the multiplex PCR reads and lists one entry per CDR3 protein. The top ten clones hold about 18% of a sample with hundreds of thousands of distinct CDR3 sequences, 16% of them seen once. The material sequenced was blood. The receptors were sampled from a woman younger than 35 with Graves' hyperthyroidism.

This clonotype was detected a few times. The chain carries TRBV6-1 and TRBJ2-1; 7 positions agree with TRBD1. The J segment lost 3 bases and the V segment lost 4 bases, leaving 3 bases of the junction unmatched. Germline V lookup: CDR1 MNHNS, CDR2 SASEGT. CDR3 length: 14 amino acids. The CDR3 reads CASSAGQSYNEQFF. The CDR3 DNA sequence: TGTGCCAGCAGTGCGGGACAGAGCTACAATGAGCAGTTCTTC.

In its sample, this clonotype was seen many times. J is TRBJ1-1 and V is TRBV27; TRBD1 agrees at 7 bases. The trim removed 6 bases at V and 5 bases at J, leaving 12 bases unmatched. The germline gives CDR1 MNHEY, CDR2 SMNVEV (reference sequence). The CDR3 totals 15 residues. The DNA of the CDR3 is TGTGCCAGCAGCCGGGCCGGGACAGTAGGGACTGAAGCTTTCTTT. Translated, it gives CASSRAGTVGTEAFF.

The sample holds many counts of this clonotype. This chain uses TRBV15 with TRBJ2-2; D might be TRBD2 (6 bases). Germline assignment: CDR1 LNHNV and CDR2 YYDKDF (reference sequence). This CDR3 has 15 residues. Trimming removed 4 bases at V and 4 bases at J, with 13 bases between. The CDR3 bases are TGTGCCACCAGCACTCGACTAGAGTCCACCGGGGAGCTGTTTTTT. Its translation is CATSTRLESTGELFF. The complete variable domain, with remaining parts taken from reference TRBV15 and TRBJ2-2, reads DAMVIQNPRYQVTQFGKPVTLSCSQTLNHNVMYWYQQKSSQAPKLLFHYYDKDFNNEADTPDNFQSRRPNTSFCFLDIRSPGLGDTAMYLCATSTRLESTGELFFGEGSRLTVL.

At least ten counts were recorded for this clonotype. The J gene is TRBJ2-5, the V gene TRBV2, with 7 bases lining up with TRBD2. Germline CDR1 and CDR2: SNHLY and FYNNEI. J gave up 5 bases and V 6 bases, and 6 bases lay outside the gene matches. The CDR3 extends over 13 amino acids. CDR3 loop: CASRGRGEETQYF. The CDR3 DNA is TGTGCCAGCAGAGGCCGGGGGGAGGAGACCCAGTACTTC.

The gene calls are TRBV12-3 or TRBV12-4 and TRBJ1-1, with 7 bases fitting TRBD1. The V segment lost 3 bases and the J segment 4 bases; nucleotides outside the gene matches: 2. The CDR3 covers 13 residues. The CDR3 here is CASSFTGVTEAFF. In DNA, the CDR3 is TGTGCCAGCAGTTTCACAGGGGTCACTGAAGCTTTCTTT.

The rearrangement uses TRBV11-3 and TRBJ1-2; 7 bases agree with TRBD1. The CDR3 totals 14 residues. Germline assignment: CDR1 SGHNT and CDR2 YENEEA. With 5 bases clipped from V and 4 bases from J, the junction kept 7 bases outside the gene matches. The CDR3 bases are TGTGCCAGCAGCCCCAGGGGGGGATCCTATGGCTACACCTTC. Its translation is CASSPRGGSYGYTF.

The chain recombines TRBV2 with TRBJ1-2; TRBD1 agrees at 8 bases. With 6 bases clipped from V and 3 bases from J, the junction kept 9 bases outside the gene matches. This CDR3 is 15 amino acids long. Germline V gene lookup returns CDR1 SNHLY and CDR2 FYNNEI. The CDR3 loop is CASSTQGARDYGYTF. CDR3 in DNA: TGTGCCAGCAGCACCCAGGGGGCGCGTGACTATGGCTACACCTTC.

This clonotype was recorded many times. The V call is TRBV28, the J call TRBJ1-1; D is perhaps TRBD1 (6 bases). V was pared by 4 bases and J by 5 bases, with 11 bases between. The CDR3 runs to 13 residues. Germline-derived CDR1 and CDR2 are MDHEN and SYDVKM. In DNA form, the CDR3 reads TGTGCCAGCAGTTCGGGGGGGCCAACTGAAGCTTTCTTT. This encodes CASSSGGPTEAFF. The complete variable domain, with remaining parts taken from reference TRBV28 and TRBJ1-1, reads DVKVTQSSRYLVKRTGEKVFLECVQDMDHENMFWYRQDPGLGLRLIYFSYDVKMKEKGDIPEGYSVSREKKERFSLILESASTNQTSMYLCASSSGGPTEAFFGQGTRLTVV.

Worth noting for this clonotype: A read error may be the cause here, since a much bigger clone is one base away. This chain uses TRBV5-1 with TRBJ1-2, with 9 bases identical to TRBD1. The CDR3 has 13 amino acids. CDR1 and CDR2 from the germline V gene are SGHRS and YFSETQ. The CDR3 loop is CASSWGTGYGFTF. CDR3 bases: TGCGCCAGCAGCTGGGGGACAGGGTATGGCTTCACCTTC.

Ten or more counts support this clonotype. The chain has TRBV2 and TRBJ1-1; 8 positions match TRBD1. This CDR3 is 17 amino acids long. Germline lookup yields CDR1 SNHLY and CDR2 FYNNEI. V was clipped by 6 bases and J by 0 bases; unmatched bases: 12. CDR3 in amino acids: CASRGSRTGTMNTEAFF. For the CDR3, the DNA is TGTGCCAGCAGGGGATCTAGGACAGGGACCATGAACACTGAAGCTTTCTTT.

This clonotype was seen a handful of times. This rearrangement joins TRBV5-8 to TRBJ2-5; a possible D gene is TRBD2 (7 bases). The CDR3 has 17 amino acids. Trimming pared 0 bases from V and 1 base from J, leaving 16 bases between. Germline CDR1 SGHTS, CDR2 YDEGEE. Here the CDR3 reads CASSLALSGGPQETQYF. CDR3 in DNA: TGTGCCAGCAGCTTGGCACTGTCCGGGGGGCCCCAAGAGACCCAGTACTTC. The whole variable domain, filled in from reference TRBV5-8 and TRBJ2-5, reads EAGVTQSPTHLIKTRGQQATLRCSPISGHTSVYWYQQALGLGLQFLLWYDEGEERNRGNFPPRFSGRQFPNYSSELNVNALELEDSALYLCASSLALSGGPQETQYFGPGTRLLVL.

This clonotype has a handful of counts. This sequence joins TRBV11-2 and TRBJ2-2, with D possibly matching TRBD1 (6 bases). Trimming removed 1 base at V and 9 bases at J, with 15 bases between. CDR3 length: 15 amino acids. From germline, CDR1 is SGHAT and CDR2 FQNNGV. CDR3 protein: CASSLGWGLSRELFF. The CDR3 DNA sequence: TGTGCCAGCAGCTTAGGGTGGGGGCTTTCGAGGGAGCTGTTTTTT. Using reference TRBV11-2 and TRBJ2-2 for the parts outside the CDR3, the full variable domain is EAGVAQSPRYKIIEKRQSVAFWCNPISGHATLYWYQQILGQGPKLLIQFQNNGVVDDSQLPKDRFSAERLKGVDSTLKIQPAKLEDSAVYLCASSLGWGLSRELFFGEGSRLTVL.

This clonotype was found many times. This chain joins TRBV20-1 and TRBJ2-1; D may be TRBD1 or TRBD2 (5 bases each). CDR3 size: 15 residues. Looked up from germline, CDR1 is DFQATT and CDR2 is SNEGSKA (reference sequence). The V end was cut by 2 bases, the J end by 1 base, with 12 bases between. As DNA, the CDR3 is TGCAGTGCTAGAACTCTTGGGGGATCCTACAATGAGCAGTTCTTC. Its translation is CSARTLGGSYNEQFF.

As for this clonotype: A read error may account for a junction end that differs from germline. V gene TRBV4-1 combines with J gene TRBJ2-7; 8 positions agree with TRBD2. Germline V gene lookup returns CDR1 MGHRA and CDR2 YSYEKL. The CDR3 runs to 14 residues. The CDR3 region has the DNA TGCGCCAGCAGCCCTAGGGGACTAGGCTACGAGCGGTACTTC. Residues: CASSPRGLGYERYF.

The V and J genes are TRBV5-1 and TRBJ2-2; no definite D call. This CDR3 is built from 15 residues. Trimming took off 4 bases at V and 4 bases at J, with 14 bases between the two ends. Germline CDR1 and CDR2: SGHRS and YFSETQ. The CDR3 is CASSGPPAGTGELFF. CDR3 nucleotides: TGCGCCAGCAGCGGCCCTCCTGCCGGCACCGGGGAGCTGTTTTTT.

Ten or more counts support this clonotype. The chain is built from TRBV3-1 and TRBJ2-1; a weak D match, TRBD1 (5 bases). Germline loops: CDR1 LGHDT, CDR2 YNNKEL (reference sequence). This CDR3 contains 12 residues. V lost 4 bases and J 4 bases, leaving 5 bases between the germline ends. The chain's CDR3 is CASSRQYNEQFF. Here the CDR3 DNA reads TGTGCCAGCAGCCGACAGTACAATGAGCAGTTCTTC.

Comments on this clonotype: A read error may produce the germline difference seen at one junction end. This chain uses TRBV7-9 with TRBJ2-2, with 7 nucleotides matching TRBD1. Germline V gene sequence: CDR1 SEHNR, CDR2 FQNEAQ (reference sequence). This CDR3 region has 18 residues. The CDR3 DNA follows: TGTGCCAGCAGCACCCGACAGGGTTCGGGCTTGAACACCGGGGAGCCGTTTTTT. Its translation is CASSTRQGSGLNTGEPFF.

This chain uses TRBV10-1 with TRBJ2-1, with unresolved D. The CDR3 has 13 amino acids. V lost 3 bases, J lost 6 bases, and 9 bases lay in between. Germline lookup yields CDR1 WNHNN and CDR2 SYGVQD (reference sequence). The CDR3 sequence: CASSDPVINEQFF. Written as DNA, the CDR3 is TGCGCCAGCAGTGATCCTGTGATCAATGAGCAGTTCTTC.

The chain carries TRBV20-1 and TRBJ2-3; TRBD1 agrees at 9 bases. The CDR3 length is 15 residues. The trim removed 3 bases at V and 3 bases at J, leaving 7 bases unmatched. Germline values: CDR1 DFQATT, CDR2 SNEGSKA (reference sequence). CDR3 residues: CSARGTGISTDTQYF. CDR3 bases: TGCAGTGCTAGGGGGACAGGGATTTCGACAGATACGCAGTATTTT.

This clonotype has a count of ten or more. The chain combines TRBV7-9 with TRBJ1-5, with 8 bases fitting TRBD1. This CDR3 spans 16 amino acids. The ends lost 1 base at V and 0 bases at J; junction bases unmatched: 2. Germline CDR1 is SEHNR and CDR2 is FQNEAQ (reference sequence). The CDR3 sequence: CASSLGTGPSNQPQHF. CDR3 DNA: TGTGCCAGCAGCTTAGGGACAGGGCCTAGCAATCAGCCCCAGCATTTT.

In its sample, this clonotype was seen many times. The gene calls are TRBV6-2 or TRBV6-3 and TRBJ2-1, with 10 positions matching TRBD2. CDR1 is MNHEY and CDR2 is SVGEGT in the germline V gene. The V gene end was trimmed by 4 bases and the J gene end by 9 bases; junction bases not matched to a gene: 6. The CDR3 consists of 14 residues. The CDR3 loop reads CASSSLAGVREQFF. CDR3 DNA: TGTGCCAGCAGTTCCCTAGCGGGGGTTCGTGAGCAGTTCTTC.